A selection of T cell receptor beta chains follows, all from one sample in a study of cytomegalovirus exposure and HLA in healthy donors. TCRdb's table, derived via immunoSEQ multiplex PCR, lists solely in-frame clones and lacks some. The sample contains under 150,000 clones, roughly 88% of which appear only once. Sample: PBMCs. These receptors all stem from a woman aged 18-30 years in good health and CMV-seropositive. Each CDR3 is given with its conserved first and last residue. The D gene is left open where the match is weak. Only some rows state a clone size, as once, few, many or a class for expanded clones.

TRBJ1-3 NA TRBV4-2 NA 16 TGTGCCAGCAGCCAAGAACCAGTCCACTCTGGAAACACCATATATTTT CASSQEPVHSGNTIYF
TRBJ1-2 NA TRBV28 TRBD1 13 TGTGCCAGCAGTGGGACAGGGGATAGGGGCTACACCTTC CASSGTGDRGYTF
TRBJ1-2 NA TRBV7-8 NA 13 TGTGCCAGCAGCCCACAGGGCCCTCGAGGCTACACCTTC CASSPQGPRGYTF
TRBJ2-2 once TRBV6-1 TRBD1 15 TGTGCCAGCAGTGGACAGGGGGCAAACACCGGGGAGCTGTTTTTT CASSGQGANTGELFF
TRBJ2-2 NA TRBV7-9 NA 14 TGTGCCAGCAGCCGCTTAACTAACGGCGGGGAGCTGTTTTTT CASSRLTNGGELFF
TRBJ2-5 NA TRBV2 NA 11 TGTGCCAGCAAAGGAGAAGAGACCCAGTACTTC CASKGEETQYF
TRBJ2-7 NA TRBV6-1 TRBD2 14 TGTGCCAGCAGTGAAAGAGGGAGGGGCCTCGAGCAGTACTTC CASSERGRGLEQYF
TRBJ2-5 NA TRBV19 NA 15 TGTGCCAGTAGCACCTCCCCGCGGTTTCAAGAGACCCAGTACTTC CASSTSPRFQETQYF
TRBJ2-7 NA TRBV5-1 NA 13 TGCGCCAGTACCACAGGGAGCTCCTACGAGCAGTACTTC CASTTGSSYEQYF
TRBJ1-1 NA TRBV4-3 NA 14 TGCGCCAGCAGCCAAGAAAGGAGGGGGGGTGAAGCTTTCTTT CASSQERRGGEAFF
TRBJ2-3 NA TRBV5-1 TRBD2 15 TGCGCCAGCAGCTTGCTGACTAGCTTCACAGATACGCAGTATTTT CASSLLTSFTDTQYF
TRBJ1-2 NA TRBV28 NA 14 TGTGCCAGCAGTTCCGGACAGACCTACTATGGCTACACCTTC CASSSGQTYYGYTF
TRBJ2-3 NA TRBV4-3 TRBD2 15 TGCGCCAGCAGCCAATCTAGCGGTAGCACAGATACGCAGTATTTT CASSQSSGSTDTQYF
TRBJ2-2 NA TRBV28 NA 14 TGTGCCAGCGCCTTCTCAGGGGTCCCCGGGGAGCTGTTTTTT CASAFSGVPGELFF
TRBJ1-5 NA TRBV7-9 TRBD1 15 TGTGCCAGCAGCTCCCCCGGGACAGGGTTGCAGCCCCAGCATTTT CASSSPGTGLQPQHF
TRBJ2-1 many TRBV5-1 NA 13 TGCGCCAGCAGCTTGTCCCTTTACAATGAGCAGTTCTTC CASSLSLYNEQFF
TRBJ2-3 NA TRBV7-2 NA 15 TGTGCCAGCAGCAGAGACCCCCTAGAAGGAGATACGCAGTATTTT CASSRDPLEGDTQYF
TRBJ1-2 NA TRBV4-1 TRBD1 16 TGCGCCAGCAGCCAAAGGGGGACAGGGGGAAGCTATGGCTACACCTTC CASSQRGTGGSYGYTF
TRBJ2-3 once TRBV27 NA 16 TGTGCCAGCAGTTTCACGTTCGGGGGAGGTGCAGATACGCAGTATTTT CASSFTFGGGADTQYF
TRBJ2-7 NA TRBV27 TRBD2 13 TGTGCCAGCAGGGGACTAGCGGGGTACGAGCAGTACTTC CASRGLAGYEQYF
TRBJ1-1 NA TRBV6-4 NA 13 TGTGCCAGCAGTGAGGGGCAGGCGACTGAAGCTTTCTTT CASSEGQATEAFF
TRBJ1-6 few TRBV18 NA 14 TGTGCCAGCTCACGACAACCCAATAATTCACCCCTCCACTTT CASSRQPNNSPLHF
TRBJ2-7 NA TRBV11-2 NA 14 TGTGCCAGCAGCTTAACGGGACTGTTGGGCGAGCAGTACTTC CASSLTGLLGEQYF
TRBJ1-5 NA TRBV5-1 TRBD1 15 TGCGCCAGCAGCCTAGGACAGGGCGCAAATCAGCCCCAGCATTTT CASSLGQGANQPQHF
TRBJ1-2 NA TRBV7-3 TRBD1 15 TGTGCCAGCAGCTTCACCGGGACAGGGTCTCACGGCTACACCTTC CASSFTGTGSHGYTF
TRBJ1-5 NA TRBV11-2 NA 14 TGTGCCAGCAGCTTAACATTGGCAAATCAGCCCCAGCATTTT CASSLTLANQPQHF
TRBJ1-6 NA TRBV7-8 TRBD1 16 TGTGCCAGCACCTTCGCCCCGCAGGGGGCGAACTCACCCCTCCACTTT CASTFAPQGANSPLHF
TRBJ2-5 NA TRBV5-1 NA 14 TGCGCCAGCAGCTTGGCTGGGGGAGGAGAGACCCAGTACTTC CASSLAGGGETQYF
TRBJ2-1 once TRBV4-1 NA 15 TGCGCCAGCAGCATAGCGTCCACTAGGATAAATGAGCAGTTCTTC CASSIASTRINEQFF
TRBJ2-1 NA TRBV4-2 NA 12 TGTGCCAGCAGCTATACAGGGAATGAGCAGTTCTTC CASSYTGNEQFF
TRBJ1-1 NA TRBV5-1 TRBD1 11 TGCGCCAGCAGCGAGGACAGGGAGTCTTTCTTT CASSEDRESFF
TRBJ2-5 NA TRBV7-6 TRBD2 14 TGTGCCAGCAGCATTAGCGGGGCCCGGGAGACCCAGTACTTC CASSISGARETQYF
TRBJ1-5 NA TRBV6-4 TRBD1 14 TGTGCCAGCAGTGACGACAGGGGGGGTCAGCCCCAGCATTTT CASSDDRGGQPQHF
TRBJ2-1 NA TRBV6-5 TRBD2 16 TGTGCCAGCAGTTACTCGCCTAGCGGGAGGGACAATGAGCAGTTCTTC CASSYSPSGRDNEQFF
TRBJ2-5 NA TRBV29-1 TRBD1 14 TGCAGCGTCCGACAAGGACAGGCCGGGGAGACCCAGTACTTC CSVRQGQAGETQYF
TRBJ1-1 few TRBV28 TRBD1 15 TGTGCCAGCAGCACTCCGGGACAGTTGAACACTGAAGCTTTCTTT CASSTPGQLNTEAFF
TRBJ2-7 NA TRBV27 TRBD2 16 TGTGCCAGCAGTTTCCTACTAGCGGGAGGGCCTTACGAGCAGTACTTC CASSFLLAGGPYEQYF
TRBJ1-6 NA TRBV27 NA 15 TGTGCCAGCAGCCGGGGATCTCAGACCGATTCACCCCTCCACTTT CASSRGSQTDSPLHF
TRBJ2-7 NA TRBV6-6 NA 12 TGTGCCAGCAGTTTACAGGGAGACGAGCAGTACTTC CASSLQGDEQYF
TRBJ2-2 NA TRBV27 TRBD2 16 TGTGCCAGCAGTGCCGCTAGCGGGGGGGCCTCCGGGGAGCTGTTTTTT CASSAASGGASGELFF
TRBJ2-7 NA TRBV25-1 NA 13 TGTGCCAGCTCCCAGGGTCTATCCTACGAGCAGTACTTC CASSQGLSYEQYF
TRBJ2-1 NA TRBV5-1 TRBD2 14 TGCGCCAGCAGCCTGGGACTAGCGGGCGATGAGCAGTTCTTC CASSLGLAGDEQFF
TRBJ1-6 NA TRBV7-3 NA 14 TGTGCCAGCAGCCTTAACTCCTATAATTCACCCCTCCACTTT CASSLNSYNSPLHF
TRBJ2-2 NA TRBV11-2 NA 13 TGTGCCAGCAGCTCGGGTTACACCGGGGAGCTGTTTTTT CASSSGYTGELFF
TRBJ2-3 NA TRBV25-1 TRBD1 14 TGTGCCAGCTCACAGGGGGCCGGGACAGATACGCAGTATTTT CASSQGAGTDTQYF